The T cell receptor (beta chain) described here comes from a study of blood T cell repertoires in COVID-19. Background on the study: Sites in the United States, Italy and Spain provided acute and convalescent COVID-19 samples. PBMCs, B-cell-depleted T cells, or T cells provided the cDNA or gDNA that made up the material.

There are 15 residues in the CDR3. The germline V gene encodes CDR1 LNHNV and CDR2 YYDKDF (reference sequence). Trimming removed 8 bases from V and 2 bases from J; junction bases left unmatched: 2. Authors' processing steps: Researchers report that nucleated cell counts were estimated from reference gene primer amplification. Measured with immunoSEQ multiplex PCR; TCRdb has only the in-frame clones, and not every one. V, J and clone size are taken as reported in that table, and D and trimming were inferred from the DNA itself. This table holds 70,000 to 95,000 clones, roughly 90% found once. The Seattle patients, enrolled during active infection, were followed longitudinally.

The sample comprised peripheral blood. This TCR came from a man in his fifties with COVID-19, enrolled during active disease. The gene calls are TRBV15 and TRBJ2-6; 11 bases line up with TRBD1. DNA of the CDR3: TGTGCCACCGGACAGGGGGCCCCTGGGGCCAACGTCCTGACTTTC. It yields the protein CATGQGAPGANVLTF.